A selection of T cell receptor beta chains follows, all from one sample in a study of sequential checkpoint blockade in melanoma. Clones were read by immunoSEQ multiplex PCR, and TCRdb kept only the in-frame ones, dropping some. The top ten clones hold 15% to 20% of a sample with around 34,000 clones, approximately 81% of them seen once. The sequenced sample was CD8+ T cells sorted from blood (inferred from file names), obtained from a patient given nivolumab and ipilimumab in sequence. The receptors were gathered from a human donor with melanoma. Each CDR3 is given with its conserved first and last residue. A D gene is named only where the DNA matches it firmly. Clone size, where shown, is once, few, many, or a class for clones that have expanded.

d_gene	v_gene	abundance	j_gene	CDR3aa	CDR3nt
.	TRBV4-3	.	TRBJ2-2	CASSLLPLTGDGTGELFF	TGCGCCAGCAGCCTTCTACCCTTGACAGGCGATGGGACCGGGGAGCTGTTTTTT
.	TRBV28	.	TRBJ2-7	CASSPPLGYEQYF	TGTGCCAGCAGTCCGCCACTAGGCTACGAGCAGTACTTC
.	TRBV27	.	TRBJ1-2	CASSLRRNYGYTF	TGTGCCAGCAGTCTACGGAGGAACTATGGCTACACCTTC
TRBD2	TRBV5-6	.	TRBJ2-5	CASSLGGEETQYF	TGTGCCAGCAGCCTGGGGGGGGAAGAGACCCAGTACTTC
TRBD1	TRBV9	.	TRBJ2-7	CASSADRDSYEQYF	TGTGCCAGCAGTGCGGACAGGGACAGCTACGAGCAGTACTTC
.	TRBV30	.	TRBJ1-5	CAWSWEGVNQPQHF	TGTGCCTGGAGTTGGGAAGGGGTTAATCAGCCCCAGCATTTT
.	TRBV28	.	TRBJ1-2	CASSLQGTDYGYTF	TGTGCCAGCAGTCTACAGGGAACCGACTATGGCTACACCTTC
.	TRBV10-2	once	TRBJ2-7	CASSWVGGGGYEQYF	TGCGCCAGCAGCTGGGTAGGAGGGGGCGGATACGAGCAGTACTTC
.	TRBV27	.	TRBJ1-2	CASRRREASYGYTF	TGTGCCAGCAGACGCCGAGAGGCTTCCTATGGCTACACCTTC
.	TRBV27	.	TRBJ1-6	CASSLMGLNSPLHF	TGTGCCAGCAGTTTGATGGGGCTTAATTCACCCCTCCACTTT
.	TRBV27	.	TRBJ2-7	CAIGWGPEQYF	TGTGCCATCGGGTGGGGGCCCGAGCAGTACTTC
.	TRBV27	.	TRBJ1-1	CASSLFPQGLQNTEAFF	TGTGCCAGCAGTTTATTCCCCCAGGGGTTGCAGAACACTGAAGCTTTCTTT
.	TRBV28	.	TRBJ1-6	CASSDSSRNSPLHF	TGTGCCAGCAGCGACTCCTCGAGGAATTCACCCCTCCACTTT
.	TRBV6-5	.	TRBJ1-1	CASSPVTGNTEAFF	TGTGCCAGCAGTCCGGTGACAGGGAACACTGAAGCTTTCTTT
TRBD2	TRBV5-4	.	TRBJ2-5	CASSRVPTAGGLEETQYF	TGTGCCAGCAGCCGGGTTCCGACGGCGGGAGGCCTCGAGGAGACCCAGTACTTC
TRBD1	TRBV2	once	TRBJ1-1	CASSDYPGGQGYTEAFF	TGTGCCAGCAGTGACTACCCGGGGGGACAGGGCTATACTGAAGCTTTCTTT
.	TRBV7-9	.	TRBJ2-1	CASSLATRNEQFF	TGTGCCAGCAGCTTAGCTACTAGGAATGAGCAGTTCTTC
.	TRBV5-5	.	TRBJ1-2	CASSLVGTKGYTF	TGTGCCAGCAGCTTGGTAGGGACTAAAGGCTACACCTTC
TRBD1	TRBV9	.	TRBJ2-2	CASSGGQGYDGELFF	TGTGCCAGCAGCGGGGGACAGGGTTACGACGGGGAGCTGTTTTTT
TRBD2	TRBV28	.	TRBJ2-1	CASSLAGLAGEVDEQFF	TGTGCCAGCAGTTTGGCCGGACTAGCGGGAGAGGTAGATGAGCAGTTCTTC
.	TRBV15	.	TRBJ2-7	CATSREEGPQQYF	TGTGCCACCAGCAGAGAGGAGGGGCCCCAGCAGTACTTC
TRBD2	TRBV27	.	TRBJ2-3	CASSSIGLAGEDTQYF	TGTGCCAGCAGTTCCATAGGACTAGCGGGAGAGGATACGCAGTATTTT
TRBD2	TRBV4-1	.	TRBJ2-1	CASRERAGGGVAYNEQFF	TGCGCCAGCAGGGAAAGGGCGGGCGGGGGGGTAGCCTACAATGAGCAGTTCTTC
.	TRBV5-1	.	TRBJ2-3	CASSLVAEIPDTQYF	TGCGCCAGCAGCTTGGTGGCGGAGATCCCAGATACGCAGTATTTT
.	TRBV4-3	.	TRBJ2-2	CASSLRRAGELFF	TGCGCCAGCAGCCTCCGGAGGGCCGGGGAGCTGTTTTTT
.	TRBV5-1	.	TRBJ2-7	CASSLVLGQDRSSYEQYF	TGCGCCAGCAGCCTTGTTTTGGGCCAAGACAGGAGCTCCTACGAGCAGTACTTC
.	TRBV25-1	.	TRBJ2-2	CASSGKRASNTGELFF	TGTGCCAGCAGTGGAAAGCGGGCCTCGAACACCGGGGAGCTGTTTTTT
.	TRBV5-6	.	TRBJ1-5	CASSWGAGASNQPQHF	TGTGCCAGCAGCTGGGGCGCAGGGGCAAGCAATCAGCCCCAGCATTTT
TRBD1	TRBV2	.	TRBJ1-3	CASSIPGQGNLITGNTIYF	TGTGCCAGCAGCATACCGGGACAGGGGAACTTAATTACTGGAAACACCATATATTTT
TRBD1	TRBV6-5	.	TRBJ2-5	CASSTTGGWETQYF	TGTGCCAGCAGTACGACAGGGGGCTGGGAGACCCAGTACTTC
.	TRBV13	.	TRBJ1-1	CASSLGSSGMNTEAFF	TGTGCCAGCAGCTTAGGGTCTTCAGGGATGAACACTGAAGCTTTCTTT
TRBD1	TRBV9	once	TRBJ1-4	CASSPGQGAEKLFF	TGTGCCAGCAGCCCGGGACAGGGGGCGGAAAAACTGTTTTTT
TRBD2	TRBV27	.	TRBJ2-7	CASRLAGSAAYEQYF	TGTGCCAGCAGACTAGCGGGATCGGCGGCCTACGAGCAGTACTTC
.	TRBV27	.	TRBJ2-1	CASSLGAGSDYEQFF	TGTGCCAGCAGTTTAGGCGCAGGGTCTGATTATGAGCAGTTCTTC
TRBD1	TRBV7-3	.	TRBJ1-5	CASSPTGDSNQPQHF	TGTGCCAGCAGCCCAACAGGGGATAGCAATCAGCCCCAGCATTTT
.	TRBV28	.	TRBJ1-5	CASSLPEGRVYQHF	TGTGCCAGCAGTTTACCAGAGGGAAGGGTATACCAGCATTTT
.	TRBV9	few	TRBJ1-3	CASSVGPGSGNTIYF	TGTGCCAGCAGCGTGGGTCCAGGGTCTGGAAACACCATATATTTT
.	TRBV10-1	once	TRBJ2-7	CASGDTNSYEQYF	TGCGCCAGCGGGGACACCAACTCCTACGAGCAGTACTTC
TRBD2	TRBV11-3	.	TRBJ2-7	CASSLGSGSDEQYF	TGTGCCAGCAGCTTAGGTAGCGGGAGTGACGAGCAGTACTTC
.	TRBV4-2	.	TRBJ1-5	CASSHSYGGVIGTDSNQPQHF	TGTGCCAGCAGCCATTCCTACGGGGGGGTCATCGGTACGGATAGCAATCAGCCCCAGCATTTT
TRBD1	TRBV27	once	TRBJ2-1	CASSLSPSQGEEQFF	TGTGCCAGCAGTTTATCACCCTCTCAGGGGGAAGAGCAGTTCTTC
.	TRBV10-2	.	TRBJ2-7	CASSELTSFGYEQYF	TGCGCCAGCAGTGAGCTTACTAGCTTTGGATACGAGCAGTACTTC
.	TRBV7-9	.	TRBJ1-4	CASSDWNEKLFF	TGTGCCAGCAGCGACTGGAATGAAAAACTGTTTTTT